A single T cell receptor (beta chain) is shown here with its context. Its target is unknown. CDR1 and CDR2 from the germline V gene are MNHEY and SMNVEV (reference sequence). V shed 1 base and J shed 8 bases, with 17 bases lying between them. CDR3 length: 15 amino acids. TCRdb's copy holds only in-frame clones and misses some; the assay was immunoSEQ multiplex PCR. The sample consists of approximately 220,000 clones, 75% to 90% of them appearing once. This record belongs to a study of cytomegalovirus exposure and HLA in healthy donors. Whole-study context: Both the roughly 120 validation repertoires and the 550 to 750 first-cohort repertoires used the same platform, as reported by a later analysis.

Points from the study as a whole: Overall, around 160 TCR beta chains were annotated as cytomegalovirus-associated.

Specimen: PBMCs. The J gene is TRBJ1-2, the V gene TRBV27; no clear D. The TCR sequence derives from a woman aged 25-40 years in good health and CMV-seropositive. CDR3 sequence: CASSLYPGSALGYTF. The CDR3 DNA reads as TGTGCCAGCAGTTTATATCCGGGGTCGGCGCTGGGCTACACCTTC.